The 15 T cell receptor beta chains below come from one sample, sequenced in a study of blood T cell repertoires in COVID-19. Sequenced by immunoSEQ multiplex PCR; TCRdb stores in-frame clones only, minus some. The sample lists tens of thousands of clones; around 90% were seen once. Sequencing was carried out using peripheral blood. All receptors come from an elderly woman with active or convalescent COVID-19.

The chain links TRBV29-1 to TRBJ2-3; 8 bases align to TRBD2. The V gene end was trimmed by 3 bases and the J gene end by 2 bases; junction bases not matched to a gene: 7. The CDR3 is made up of 15 amino acids. Germline V gene sequence: CDR1 SQVTM, CDR2 ANQGSEA. The CDR3 DNA sequence: TGCAGCGTTGATCCTGGCGGGAGGTTCACAGATACGCAGTATTTT. Translated, it gives CSVDPGGRFTDTQYF.

Only one count was recorded for this clone. The CDR3 sequence is CASSLSLSASYEQYF. The CDR3 coding sequence is TGTGCCAGCAGCTTGAGCCTCTCCGCCTCCTACGAGCAGTACTTC. V usage is TRBV11-2 and J usage is TRBJ2-7; D ambiguous. Germline CDR1 reads SGHAT; CDR2 reads FQNNGV. V lost 3 bases and J lost 0, with 12 bases in between. The CDR3 is 15 amino acids.

The chain uses TRBV5-1 and TRBJ2-7, with 8 bases matching TRBD2. The CDR3 has 13 residues. Trimming cost V 1 base and J 6 bases; bases outside gene matches: 3. The germline V gene has CDR1 SGHRS and CDR2 YFSETQ. The chain's CDR3 is CASSLPGGGEQYF. CDR3 sequence (DNA): TGCGCCAGCAGCTTGCCGGGGGGGGGCGAGCAGTACTTC.

The V and J genes are TRBV19 and TRBJ2-5; 8 nucleotides agree with TRBD2. Germline lookup yields CDR1 LNHDA and CDR2 SQIVND (reference sequence). V trimming: 4 bases; J trimming: 5 bases; junction bases outside the gene matches: 9. The CDR3 spans 15 residues. CDR3 coding DNA: TGTGCCAGTAGTACTAGCGGGCAAGGTGGGGAGACCCAGTACTTC. Protein sequence: CASSTSGQGGETQYF.

This chain connects TRBV4-3 to TRBJ2-1; D might be TRBD1 (5 bases). Germline V gene sequence: CDR1 LGHNA, CDR2 YSLEER. This CDR3 region has 15 residues. V lost 1 base to trimming and J lost 4 bases, with 11 bases between them. CDR3 in amino acids: CASSQGGAYYNEQFF. DNA of the CDR3: TGCGCCAGCAGCCAAGGGGGCGCCTATTACAATGAGCAGTTCTTC.

This rearrangement joins TRBV23-1 to TRBJ2-7, with TRBD1 identical over 11 bases. TRBV23-1 is identified as an open reading frame with a role that is uncertain. The J segment lost 4 bases and the V segment lost 4 bases, leaving 9 bases of the junction unmatched. The CDR3 loop spans 16 amino acids. The CDR3 DNA reads as TGCGCCAGCAGTCCTACCGGGACAGGGGGTAATTACGAGCAGTACTTC. Translating gives CASSPTGTGGNYEQYF.

J is TRBJ2-3 and V is TRBV7-9; 10 positions match TRBD1. Germline trimming cut 4 bases from V and 6 bases from J; bases unmatched to any gene: 4. This CDR3 comprises 14 residues. Germline CDR1 is SEHNR and CDR2 is FQNEAQ (reference sequence). The CDR3 protein is CASSSTGGADTQYF. CDR3 in DNA: TGTGCCAGCAGCTCGACAGGGGGCGCGGATACGCAGTATTTT.

The V call is TRBV9, the J call TRBJ2-7; the D is unclear. Germline V gene sequence: CDR1 SGDLS, CDR2 YYNGEE. The length of the CDR3 is 14 residues. V was trimmed by 0 bases and J by 2 bases, leaving 9 bases between them. The CDR3, as DNA: TGTGCCAGCAGCGTAGTATCGTCTACCTACGAGCAGTACTTC. Amino acid sequence: CASSVVSSTYEQYF.

This clone was counted a single time. For the CDR3, the DNA is TGTGCCACCCCCCGGGTCCACTCCTTCCCCCTCCACTTT. Its protein product is CATPRVHSFPLHF. The rearrangement joins TRBV6-4 to TRBJ1-6; D uncertain. This CDR3 has 13 residues. The germline V and J ends were trimmed by 10 bases and 13 bases, with 20 bases remaining between them. CDR1 and CDR2 from the germline V gene are MRHNA and SNTAGT.

The chain links TRBV29-1 to TRBJ1-4; D not certain. V lost 4 bases and J lost 7, with 10 bases in between. Germline V lookup: CDR1 SQVTM, CDR2 ANQGSEA. This CDR3 comprises 12 residues. The CDR3 loop reads CSVGEGSEKLFF. The DNA for the CDR3 is TGCAGCGTTGGGGAAGGGAGTGAAAAACTGTTTTTT.

V usage is TRBV6-5 and J usage is TRBJ2-6, with a tentative D call TRBD1 (5 bases). Trimming cost V 6 bases and J 0 bases, with 6 bases left between them. The germline CDR1 and CDR2 sequences are MNHEY and SVGAGI. CDR3 size: 14 residues. The CDR3 DNA sequence: TGTGCCAGCAGCCAGGGCTCTGGGGCCAACGTCCTGACTTTC. It codes for CASSQGSGANVLTF.

The chain joins TRBV6-2 or TRBV6-3 to TRBJ1-1, with 10 bases aligning to TRBD1. V shed 4 bases, J shed 4 bases, and the junction held 9 bases outside the gene matches. The CDR3 is 16 residues long. Germline V gene data show CDR1 as MNHEY and CDR2 as SVGEGT. The CDR3 nucleotides read TGTGCCAGCAGTTCCGACAGGGGGCTTGATTTCACTGAAGCTTTCTTT. As protein: CASSSDRGLDFTEAFF.

With regard to this clone: The same CDR3 also results from other DNA sequences found in this sample. CDR3 residues: CASSLDRASTDTQYF. DNA for the CDR3: TGCGCCAGCAGCTTGGACAGGGCAAGCACAGATACGCAGTATTTT. J is TRBJ2-3 and V is TRBV5-1; D might be TRBD1 (6 bases). Trimming pared 0 bases from V and 0 bases from J, leaving 8 bases between. Germline V lookup: CDR1 SGHRS, CDR2 YFSETQ. This CDR3 region has 15 residues.

The rearrangement joins TRBV4-1 to TRBJ1-2; 7 bases agree with TRBD1. Unmatched junction bases numbered 7, after V lost 5 bases and J lost 4 bases. The CDR3 loop spans 14 amino acids. Germline V gene sequence: CDR1 MGHRA, CDR2 YSYEKL. The DNA of the CDR3 is TGCGCCAGCAGCTTACCCGGGACAGTCTATGGCTACACCTTC. Amino acids: CASSLPGTVYGYTF.

This clone was found once. The J gene is TRBJ1-1, the V gene TRBV7-6; the D is unclear. The CDR3 has 13 amino acids. CDR1 SGHVS and CDR2 FNYEAQ come from the germline V gene. The ends were cut back, 6 bases at V and 0 bases at J, with 8 bases in the middle. Here the CDR3 reads CASSQDLNTEAFF. As DNA, the CDR3 is TGTGCCAGCAGTCAAGACTTGAACACTGAAGCTTTCTTT. Using reference TRBV7-6 and TRBJ1-1 for the parts outside the CDR3, the full variable domain is GAGVSQSPRYKVTKRGQDVALRCDPISGHVSLYWYRQALGQGPEFLTYFNYEAQQDKSGLPNDRFSAERPEGSISTLTIQRTEQRDSAMYRCASSQDLNTEAFFGQGTRLTVV.